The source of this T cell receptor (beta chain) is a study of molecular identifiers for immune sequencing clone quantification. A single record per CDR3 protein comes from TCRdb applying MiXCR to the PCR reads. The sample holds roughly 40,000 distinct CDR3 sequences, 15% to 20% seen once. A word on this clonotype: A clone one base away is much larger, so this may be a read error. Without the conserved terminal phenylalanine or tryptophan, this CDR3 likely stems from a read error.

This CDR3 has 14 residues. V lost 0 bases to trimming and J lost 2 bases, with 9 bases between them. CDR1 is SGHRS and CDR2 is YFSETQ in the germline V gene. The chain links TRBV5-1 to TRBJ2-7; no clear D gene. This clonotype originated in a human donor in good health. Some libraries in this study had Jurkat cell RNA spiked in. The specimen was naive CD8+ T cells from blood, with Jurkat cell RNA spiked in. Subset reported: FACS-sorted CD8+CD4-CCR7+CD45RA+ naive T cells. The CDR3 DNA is TGCGCCAGCAGCTTGGTGTCCCTCACCTACGAGCAGTACTCC. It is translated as CASSLVSLTYEQYS.